The 6 T cell receptor beta chains in this list originate from one sample, sequenced in a study of OX40 agonist ivuxolimab in advanced cancers. Only in-frame clones appear in the TCRdb table, and some are missing; sequencing was by immunoSEQ multiplex PCR. The sample yields 95,000 or so clones, approximately 90% seen once. The sample consisted of CD4+ or CD8+ T cells sorted from blood, taken in a trial of the OX40 agonist ivuxolimab. All receptors derive from an adult with an advanced solid tumor such as melanoma, head and neck, liver or kidney cancer.

The CDR3 loop is CASSALGGGQLGGNTIYF. The CDR3 DNA reads as TGTGCCAGCAGCGCCCTAGGCGGGGGACAATTGGGAGGAAACACCATATATTTT. The genes are TRBV9 and TRBJ1-3; possibly TRBD1 for D (6 bases). CDR3 length: 18 amino acids. The germline V and J ends were trimmed by 3 bases and 4 bases, with 23 bases remaining between them. Looked up from germline, CDR1 is SGDLS and CDR2 is YYNGEE.

V usage is TRBV10-3 and J usage is TRBJ2-6; 9 positions match TRBD2. Germline V gene data show CDR1 as ENHRY and CDR2 as SYGVKD. The CDR3 covers 16 residues. Trimming took 10 bases from V and 0 from J; bases not matched to a gene: 7. CDR3 loop: CATRTSDYSGANVLTF. The CDR3 DNA is TGTGCCACCCGGACTAGCGATTACTCTGGGGCCAACGTCCTGACTTTC.

The CDR3 nucleotides read TGTGCCAGCAGCTTAGGTGGGGTGGAGACCCAGTACTTC. Translating it yields CASSLGGVETQYF. The chain links TRBV5-4 to TRBJ2-5, with unresolved D. Germline values: CDR1 SGHNT, CDR2 YYREEE (reference sequence). The CDR3 covers 13 residues. V lost 2 bases and J 5 bases, leaving 10 bases between the germline ends.

This chain links TRBV10-3 with TRBJ2-1; a weak D match, TRBD1 (5 bases). Trimming stripped 0 bases from V and 6 bases from J, with 12 bases between. CDR1 is ENHRY and CDR2 is SYGVKD in the germline V gene. The CDR3 totals 15 residues. CDR3 coding DNA: TGTGCCATCAGTGAGTCACGATCAGGGTTCAATGAGCAGTTCTTC. This sequence encodes CAISESRSGFNEQFF.

The rearrangement uses TRBV7-8 and TRBJ2-6, with D tentatively TRBD1 (5 bases). The CDR3 spans 17 residues. Deletions cut 2 bases from V and 0 bases from J, with 11 bases between. Germline-derived CDR1 and CDR2 are SGHVS and FQNEAQ. CDR3 sequence (DNA): TGTGCCAGCAGCTTACTGCAGGGTAGCTCTGGGGCCAACGTCCTGACTTTC. This codes for CASSLLQGSSGANVLTF. Complete variable domain (other parts from reference TRBV7-8 and TRBJ2-6): GAGVSQSPRYKVAKRGQDVALRCDPISGHVSLFWYQQALGQGPEFLTYFQNEAQLDKSGLPSDRFFAERPEGSVSTLKIQRTQQEDSAVYLCASSLLQGSSGANVLTFGAGSRLTVL.

This chain connects TRBV5-1 to TRBJ2-7, with D possibly being TRBD1 or TRBD2 (6 bases each). Trimming took 0 bases from V and 3 from J, leaving 10 bases between them. Germline-derived CDR1 and CDR2 are SGHRS and YFSETQ. There are 14 residues in the CDR3. The CDR3 sequence: CASSLAGANYEQYF. In DNA form, the CDR3 reads TGCGCCAGCAGCTTGGCGGGGGCGAACTACGAGCAGTACTTC.